This TCR beta chain was captured in a study of OX40 agonist ivuxolimab in advanced cancers. Study at large: The dose-escalation cohort had hepatocellular carcinoma, melanoma, renal cell or head and neck cancer. One patient with hepatocellular carcinoma and two with cutaneous melanoma, three in all, had partial responses. Previous treatment with anti-PD-1, anti-PD-L1 or anti-CTLA-4 therapy was allowed; more than 35% had received some. General study results and limits: Those patients achieving a partial response at 0.1-3.0 mg/kg showed among the lowest clonal expansion.

Only in-frame clones appear in the TCRdb table, and some are missing; sequencing was by immunoSEQ multiplex PCR. The sample shows approximately 68,000 clones, more than 70% of them seen only once. This CDR3 contains 14 residues. The germline V gene encodes CDR1 LGHNT and CDR2 FRNRAP. V gave up 5 bases and J gave up 6 bases; unmatched junction bases: 7. Turning to this clone: As yet, its antigen is unknown.

This rearrangement joins TRBV12-5 to TRBJ2-1; the match to TRBD1 covers 7 bases. The sample here was CD4+ or CD8+ T cells sorted from blood, taken in a trial of the OX40 agonist ivuxolimab. The TCR comes from an adult with an advanced solid tumor such as melanoma, head and neck, liver or kidney cancer. The CDR3 nucleotides read TGTGCTAGTGGTCAAGGACAGGCGGGCAATGAGCAGTTCTTC. This encodes CASGQGQAGNEQFF.